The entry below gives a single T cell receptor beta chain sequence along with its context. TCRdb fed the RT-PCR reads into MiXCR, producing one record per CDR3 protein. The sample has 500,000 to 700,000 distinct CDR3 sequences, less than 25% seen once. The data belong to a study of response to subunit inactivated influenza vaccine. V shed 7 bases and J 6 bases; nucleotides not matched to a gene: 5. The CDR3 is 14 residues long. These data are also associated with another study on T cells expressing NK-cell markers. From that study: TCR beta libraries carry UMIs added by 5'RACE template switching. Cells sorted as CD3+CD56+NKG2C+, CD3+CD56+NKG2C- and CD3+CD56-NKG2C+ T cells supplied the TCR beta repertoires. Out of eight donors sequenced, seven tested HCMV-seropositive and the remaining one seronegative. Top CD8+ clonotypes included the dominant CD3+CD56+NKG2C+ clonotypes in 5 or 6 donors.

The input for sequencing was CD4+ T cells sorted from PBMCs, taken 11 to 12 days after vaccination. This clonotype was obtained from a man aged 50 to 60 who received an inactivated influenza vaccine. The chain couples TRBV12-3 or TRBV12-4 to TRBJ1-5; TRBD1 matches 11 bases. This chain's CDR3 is CASTRDRGVQPQHF. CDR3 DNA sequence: TGTGCCAGCACCCGGGACAGGGGGGTTCAGCCCCAGCATTTT.